A selection of T cell receptor beta chains follows, all from one sample in a study of identical twins. TCRdb fed the 5' RACE reads into MiXCR, producing one record per CDR3 protein. The data show around 220,000 distinct CDR3 sequences, about 11% seen once. Material for sequencing was memory T cells sorted from blood. The receptor set was obtained from a man in his fifties or sixties in good health. The CDR3 runs from the conserved cysteine through the conserved F or W. D genes are given only for firm matches. Size is omitted from some rows. Given values are once, few, many or a class for expanded clones.

j_call: TRBJ2-7
clone_size: many
v_call: TRBV5-1
d_call: .
cdr3_aa: CASSLAPGTAPYEQYF
cdr3_nt: TGCGCCAGCAGCTTGGCCCCGGGCACAGCGCCCTACGAGCAGTACTTC

j_call: TRBJ1-2
clone_size: many
v_call: TRBV7-8
d_call: .
cdr3_aa: CASSLGQSRGYTF
cdr3_nt: TGTGCCAGCAGCTTAGGCCAGTCCCGCGGCTACACCTTC

j_call: TRBJ2-3
clone_size: few
v_call: TRBV24-1
d_call: TRBD2
cdr3_aa: CATSDRSGIRPDTQYF
cdr3_nt: TGTGCCACCAGTGACCGCAGCGGGATCCGGCCAGATACGCAGTATTTT

j_call: TRBJ1-1
clone_size: many
v_call: TRBV20-1
d_call: .
cdr3_aa: CSVPIPGHTEAFF
cdr3_nt: TGCAGTGTCCCCATTCCGGGACACACTGAAGCTTTCTTT

j_call: TRBJ2-3
clone_size: few
v_call: TRBV10-2
d_call: .
cdr3_aa: CASRGADPTDTQYF
cdr3_nt: TGCGCCAGCAGGGGTGCGGATCCCACAGATACGCAGTATTTT

j_call: TRBJ1-1
clone_size: many
v_call: TRBV12-3/TRBV12-4
d_call: .
cdr3_aa: CASTLGTPEAFF
cdr3_nt: TGTGCCAGCACCCTCGGGACTCCCGAAGCTTTCTTT

j_call: TRBJ1-6
clone_size: many
v_call: TRBV5-6
d_call: .
cdr3_aa: CASSLGVGGNNSPLHF
cdr3_nt: TGTGCCAGCAGCTTGGGGGTTGGTGGAAATAATTCACCCCTCCACTTT

j_call: TRBJ1-6
clone_size: .
v_call: TRBV27
d_call: TRBD1
cdr3_aa: CASSPDRINSPLHF
cdr3_nt: TGTGCCAGCAGTCCGGACAGGATCAATTCACCCCTCCACTTT

j_call: TRBJ2-3
clone_size: many
v_call: TRBV6-2/TRBV6-3
d_call: TRBD2
cdr3_aa: CASSQGLALLADTQYF
cdr3_nt: TGTGCCAGCAGTCAAGGACTAGCCCTACTGGCAGATACGCAGTATTTT

j_call: TRBJ2-7
clone_size: many
v_call: TRBV4-2
d_call: .
cdr3_aa: CASSQDLVRKYEQYF
cdr3_nt: TGTGCCAGCAGCCAAGATTTGGTCAGAAAGTACGAGCAGTACTTC

j_call: TRBJ2-7
clone_size: .
v_call: TRBV29-1
d_call: TRBD1
cdr3_aa: CSVGDRSSYEQYF
cdr3_nt: TGCAGCGTTGGGGACAGGAGCTCCTACGAGCAGTACTTC

j_call: TRBJ2-3
clone_size: many
v_call: TRBV6-5
d_call: .
cdr3_aa: CASITAYTDTQYF
cdr3_nt: TGTGCCAGCATTACGGCCTACACAGATACGCAGTATTTT

j_call: TRBJ2-3
clone_size: .
v_call: TRBV30
d_call: .
cdr3_aa: CAWSPTAFSTDTQYF
cdr3_nt: TGTGCCTGGAGCCCGACAGCCTTTAGCACAGATACGCAGTATTTT

j_call: TRBJ2-7
clone_size: .
v_call: TRBV6-1
d_call: TRBD1
cdr3_aa: CASTRGQGYEQYF
cdr3_nt: TGTGCCAGCACTAGGGGACAGGGCTACGAGCAGTACTTC

j_call: TRBJ1-1
clone_size: few
v_call: TRBV5-5
d_call: .
cdr3_aa: CASSLEGFRAEAFF
cdr3_nt: TGTGCCAGCAGCTTGGAAGGGTTCCGCGCTGAAGCTTTCTTT